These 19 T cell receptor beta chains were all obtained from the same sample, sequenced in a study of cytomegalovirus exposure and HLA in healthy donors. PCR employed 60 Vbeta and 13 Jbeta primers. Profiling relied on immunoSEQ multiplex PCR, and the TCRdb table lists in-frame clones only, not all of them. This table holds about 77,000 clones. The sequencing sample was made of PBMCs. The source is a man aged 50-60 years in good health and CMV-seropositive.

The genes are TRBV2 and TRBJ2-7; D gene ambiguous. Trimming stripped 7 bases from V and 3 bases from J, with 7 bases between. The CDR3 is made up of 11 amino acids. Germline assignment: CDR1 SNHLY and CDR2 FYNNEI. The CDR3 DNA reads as TGTGCCAGCACGAGGAGCTACGAGCAGTACGTC. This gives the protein CASTRSYEQYV.

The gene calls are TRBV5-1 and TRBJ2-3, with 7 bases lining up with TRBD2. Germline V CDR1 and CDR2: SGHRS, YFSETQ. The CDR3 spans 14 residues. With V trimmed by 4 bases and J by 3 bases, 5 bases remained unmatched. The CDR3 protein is CASSGGLETDTQYF. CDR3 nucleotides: TGCGCCAGCAGCGGCGGACTAGAAACAGATACGCAGTATTTT.

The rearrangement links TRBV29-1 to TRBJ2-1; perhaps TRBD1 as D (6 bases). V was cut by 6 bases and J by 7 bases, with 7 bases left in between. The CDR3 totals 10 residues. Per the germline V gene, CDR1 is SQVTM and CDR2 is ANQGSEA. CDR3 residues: CSVGGNEQFF. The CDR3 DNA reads TGCAGCGTAGGGGGTAATGAGCAGTTCTTC.

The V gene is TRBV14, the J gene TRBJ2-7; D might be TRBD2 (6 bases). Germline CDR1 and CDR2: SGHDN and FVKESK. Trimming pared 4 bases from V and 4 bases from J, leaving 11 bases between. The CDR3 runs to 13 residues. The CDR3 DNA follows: TGTGCCAGCAGCCGGGGACTTTTTTACGAGCAGTACGTC. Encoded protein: CASSRGLFYEQYV.

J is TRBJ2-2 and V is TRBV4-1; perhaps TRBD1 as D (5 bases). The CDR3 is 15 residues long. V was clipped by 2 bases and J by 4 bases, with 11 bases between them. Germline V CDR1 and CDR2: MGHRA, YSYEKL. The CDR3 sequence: CASSQPRQPTGELFF. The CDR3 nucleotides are TGCGCCAGCAGCCAACCACGACAGCCCACCGGGGAGCTGTTTTTT.

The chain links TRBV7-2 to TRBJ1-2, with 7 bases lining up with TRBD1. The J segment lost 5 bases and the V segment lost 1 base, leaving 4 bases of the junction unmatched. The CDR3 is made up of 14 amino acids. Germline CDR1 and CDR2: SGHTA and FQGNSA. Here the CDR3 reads CASSLENRGYGYTF. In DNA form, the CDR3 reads TGTGCCAGCAGCTTAGAGAACAGGGGATATGGCTACACCTTC.

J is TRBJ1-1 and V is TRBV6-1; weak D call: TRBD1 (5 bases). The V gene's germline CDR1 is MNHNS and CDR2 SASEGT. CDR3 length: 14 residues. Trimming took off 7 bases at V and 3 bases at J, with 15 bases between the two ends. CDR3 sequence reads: CASNGWSRDTEAFF. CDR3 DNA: TGTGCCAGCAACGGTTGGTCCAGGGACACTGAAGCTTTCTTT.

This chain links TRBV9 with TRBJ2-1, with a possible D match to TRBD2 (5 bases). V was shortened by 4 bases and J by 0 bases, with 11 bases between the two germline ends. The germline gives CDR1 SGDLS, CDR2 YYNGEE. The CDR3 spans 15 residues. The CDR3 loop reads CASSPVGSSYNEQFF. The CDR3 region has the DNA TGTGCCAGCAGCCCCGTAGGGAGCTCCTACAATGAGCAGTTCTTC.

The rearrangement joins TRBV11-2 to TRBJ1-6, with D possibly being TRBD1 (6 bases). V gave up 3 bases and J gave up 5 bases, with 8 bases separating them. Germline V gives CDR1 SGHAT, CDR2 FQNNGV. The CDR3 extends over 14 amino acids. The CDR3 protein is CASSFWTDNSPLHF. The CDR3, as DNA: TGTGCCAGCAGCTTTTGGACAGATAATTCACCCCTCCACTTT. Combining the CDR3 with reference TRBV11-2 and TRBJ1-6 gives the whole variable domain EAGVAQSPRYKIIEKRQSVAFWCNPISGHATLYWYQQILGQGPKLLIQFQNNGVVDDSQLPKDRFSAERLKGVDSTLKIQPAKLEDSAVYLCASSFWTDNSPLHFGNGTRLTVT.

In DNA form, the CDR3 reads TGTGCCAGCAGTGGGACAGGGGTCTCGGGGGCCAACGTCCTGACTTTC. Translating it yields CASSGTGVSGANVLTF. The chain has TRBV2 and TRBJ2-6; 9 bases match TRBD1. The J segment lost 4 bases and the V segment lost 4 bases, leaving 5 bases of the junction unmatched. The CDR3 has 16 residues. The germline V gene has CDR1 SNHLY and CDR2 FYNNEI.

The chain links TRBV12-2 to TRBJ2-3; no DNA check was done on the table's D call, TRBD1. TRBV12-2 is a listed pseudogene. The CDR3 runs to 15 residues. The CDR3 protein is CASRLSDSNTDTQYF. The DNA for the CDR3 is TGTGCAAGTCGCTTATCAGACAGCAACACAGATACGCAGTATTTT.

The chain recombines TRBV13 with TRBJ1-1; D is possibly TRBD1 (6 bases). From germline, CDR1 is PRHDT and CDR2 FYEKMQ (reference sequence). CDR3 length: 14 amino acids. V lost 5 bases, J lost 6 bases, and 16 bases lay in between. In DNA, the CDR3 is TGTGCCAGCAGCCCCGGGACATCCATGGCTGAAGCTTTCTTT. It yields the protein CASSPGTSMAEAFF. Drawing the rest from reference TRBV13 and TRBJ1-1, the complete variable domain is AAGVIQSPRHLIKEKRETATLKCYPIPRHDTVYWYQQGPGQDPQFLISFYEKMQSDKGSIPDRFSAQQFSDYHSELNMSSLELGDSALYFCASSPGTSMAEAFFGQGTRLTVV.

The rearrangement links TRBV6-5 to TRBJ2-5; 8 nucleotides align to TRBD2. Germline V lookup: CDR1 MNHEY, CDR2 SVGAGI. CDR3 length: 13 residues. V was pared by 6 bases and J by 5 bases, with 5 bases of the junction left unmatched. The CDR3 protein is CASRRGGGETQYF. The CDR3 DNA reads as TGTGCCAGCAGACGGGGGGGCGGGGAGACCCAGTACTTC.

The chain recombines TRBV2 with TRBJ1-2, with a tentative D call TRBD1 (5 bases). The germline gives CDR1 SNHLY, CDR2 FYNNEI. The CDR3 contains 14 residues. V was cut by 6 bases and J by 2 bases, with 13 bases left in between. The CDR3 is CASRPGQGNYGYTF. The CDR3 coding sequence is TGTGCCAGCAGGCCCGGGCAGGGCAACTATGGCTACACCTTC. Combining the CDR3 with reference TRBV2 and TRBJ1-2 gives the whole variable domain EPEVTQTPSHQVTQMGQEVILRCVPISNHLYFYWYRQILGQKVEFLVSFYNNEISEKSEIFDDQFSVERPDGSNFTLKIRSTKLEDSAMYFCASRPGQGNYGYTFGSGTRLTVV.

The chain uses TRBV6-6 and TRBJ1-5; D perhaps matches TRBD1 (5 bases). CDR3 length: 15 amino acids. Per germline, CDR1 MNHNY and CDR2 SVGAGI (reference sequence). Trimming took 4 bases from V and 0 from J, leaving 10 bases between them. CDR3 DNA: TGTGCCAGCAGTTTAGACAGATATAGCAATCAGCCCCAGCATTTT. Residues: CASSLDRYSNQPQHF.

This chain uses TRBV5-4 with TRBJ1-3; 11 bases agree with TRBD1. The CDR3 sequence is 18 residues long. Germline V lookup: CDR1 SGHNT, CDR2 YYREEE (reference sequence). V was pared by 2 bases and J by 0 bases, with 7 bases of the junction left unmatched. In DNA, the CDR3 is TGTGCCAGCAGCTTCGGACAGGGGGCTGCGAGCTCTGGAAACACCATATATTTT. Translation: CASSFGQGAASSGNTIYF.

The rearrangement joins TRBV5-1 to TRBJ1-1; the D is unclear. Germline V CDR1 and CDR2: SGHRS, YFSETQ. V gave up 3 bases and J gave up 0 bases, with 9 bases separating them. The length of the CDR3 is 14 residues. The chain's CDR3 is CASSSSTLNTEAFF. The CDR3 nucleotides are TGCGCCAGCAGCTCCTCGACACTGAACACTGAAGCTTTCTTT. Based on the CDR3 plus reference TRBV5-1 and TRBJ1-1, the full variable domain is KAGVTQTPRYLIKTRGQQVTLSCSPISGHRSVSWYQQTPGQGLQFLFEYFSETQRNKGNFPGRFSGRQFSNSRSEMNVSTLELGDSALYLCASSSSTLNTEAFFGQGTRLTVV.

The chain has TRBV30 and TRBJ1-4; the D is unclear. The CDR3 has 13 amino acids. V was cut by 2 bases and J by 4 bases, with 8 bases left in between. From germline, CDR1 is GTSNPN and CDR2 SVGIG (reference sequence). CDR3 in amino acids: CAWSLGSNEKLFF. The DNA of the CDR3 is TGTGCCTGGAGTTTGGGGAGTAATGAAAAACTGTTTTTT.

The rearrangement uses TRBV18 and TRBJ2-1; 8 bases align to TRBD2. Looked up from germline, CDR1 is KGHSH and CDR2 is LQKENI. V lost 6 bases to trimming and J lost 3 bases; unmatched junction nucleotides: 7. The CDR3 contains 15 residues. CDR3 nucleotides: TGTGCCAGCTCCCCTCGCCGGGGGGGCTACAATGAGCAGTTCTTC. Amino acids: CASSPRRGGYNEQFF.